This record looks at one T cell receptor (beta chain) sequence and its context. Antigen: not known. This specimen belongs to a study of shared clonotypes between healthy human individuals. Findings of the study overall: Unshared clonotypes carried lower generation probabilities than those common to all four donors. Naive subsets, compared against memory subsets, generally had larger estimated richness values.

Genomic DNA from each subset was divided evenly over several immunoSEQ plates. Using immunoSEQ multiplex PCR, the repertoire was profiled, and TCRdb retains in-frame clones only, with some absent. The data contain 1.6 million or so clones, approximately 98.5% of them singletons. Trimming cost V 1 base and J 0 bases, with 13 bases left between them. Germline V gives CDR1 MNHEY, CDR2 SMNVEV (reference sequence). The length of the CDR3 is 17 residues. Negatively enriched CD4+ T cells were divided by CD45RA into naive and memory. This TCR derives from a man in his thirties or forties in good health. The specimen was naive CD4+ T cells sorted from blood. The subset is: CD45RA+ positively selected. The chain combines TRBV27 with TRBJ2-1; D might be TRBD1 or TRBD2, each matching 5 bases. CDR3: CASSLFVPGSSYNEQFF. As DNA, the CDR3 is TGTGCCAGCAGTTTATTCGTTCCAGGGAGCTCCTACAATGAGCAGTTCTTC.